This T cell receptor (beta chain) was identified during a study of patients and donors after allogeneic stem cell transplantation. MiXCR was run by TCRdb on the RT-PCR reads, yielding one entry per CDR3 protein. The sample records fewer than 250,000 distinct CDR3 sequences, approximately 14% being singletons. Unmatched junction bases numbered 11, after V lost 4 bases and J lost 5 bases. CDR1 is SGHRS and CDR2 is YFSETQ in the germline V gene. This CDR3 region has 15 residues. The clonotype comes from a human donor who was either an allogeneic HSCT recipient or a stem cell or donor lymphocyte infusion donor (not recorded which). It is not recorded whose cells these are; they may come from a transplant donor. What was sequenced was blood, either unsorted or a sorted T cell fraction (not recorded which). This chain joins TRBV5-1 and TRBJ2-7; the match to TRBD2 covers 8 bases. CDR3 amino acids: CASSASVAGGNEQYF. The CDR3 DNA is TGCGCCAGCAGCGCAAGTGTTGCGGGGGGTAACGAGCAGTACTTC. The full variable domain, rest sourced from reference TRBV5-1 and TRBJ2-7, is KAGVTQTPRYLIKTRGQQVTLSCSPISGHRSVSWYQQTPGQGLQFLFEYFSETQRNKGNFPGRFSGRQFSNSRSEMNVSTLELGDSALYLCASSASVAGGNEQYFGPGTRLTVT.